This T cell receptor (beta chain) was profiled in a study of blood T cell repertoires in COVID-19. Study as a whole: Researchers got acute and convalescent COVID-19 samples from the United States, Italy and Spain.

Original processing notes: Amplification of reference gene primers was used by the study to estimate nucleated cell counts. Clones were read by immunoSEQ multiplex PCR, and TCRdb kept only the in-frame ones, dropping some. That table supplies the V and J calls and clone size; D and trimming were determined from the DNA. The sample yields hundreds of thousands of clones, about nine tenths seen once. The clonotype was recovered from a man in his 60s who had recovered from COVID-19. The material sequenced was peripheral blood.

The CDR3: CATQTGGGQRDEQFF. The CDR3 nucleotides read TGTGCCACCCAGACGGGGGGCGGGCAAAGGGATGAGCAGTTCTTC. The rearrangement uses TRBV5-4 and TRBJ2-1; a weak D match, TRBD2 (7 bases). The CDR3 sequence is 15 residues long. V lost 9 bases, J lost 8 bases, and 24 bases lay in between. Germline values: CDR1 SGHNT, CDR2 YYREEE (reference sequence).